The T cell receptor beta chain described here comes from a study of metastatic and nonmetastatic thyroid tumors. Study context: Both malignant and benign thyroid patients supplied peripheral blood and tumor or nodule tissue samples, across which the repertoires of these patients were then compared.

This clone is medium-sized. In the source study's methods: Clinicopathological groups of papillary thyroid cancer showed CDR3 differences that were used to build a distant-metastasis classifier. MiXCR was used by TCRdb to re-call the PCR reads. These V and J calls originate from TCRdb's pipeline instead of the authors' own analysis. The sample includes some 21,000 clones, approximately 22% of them seen just once. All patients were treatment-naive before thyroid surgery. V gave up 1 base and J gave up 6 bases, with 15 bases separating them. The CDR3 consists of 15 residues. The V gene's germline CDR1 is LGHNA and CDR2 YSLEER.

The J gene is TRBJ1-2, the V gene TRBV4-3, with D perhaps matching TRBD1 (5 bases). The sequenced sample consisted of tumor tissue. This TCR was sampled from a female donor with papillary thyroid cancer or a benign thyroid nodule (not recorded which). Some clones in this sample may be carry-over from other donors' samples. CDR3 in DNA: TGCGCCAGCAGCCAAGGGGTCTGGGGGGGGGATGGCTACACCTTC. As protein: CASSQGVWGGDGYTF.